Here is one T cell receptor beta chain with its context. The antigen is unknown. This sample's TCRbeta library carried unique molecular identifier barcodes. TCRdb called the PCR reads again in MiXCR, with one record for every CDR3 protein. The table lists around 700,000 distinct CDR3 sequences, around 13% of them singletons. This sample stems from a study of T-cell reconstitution after alpha-beta-depleted transplantation in children. Study-level findings and limits: Diversity and T-cell counts at one year after transplant derived mostly from new T cells.

The CDR3 is 15 amino acids. V lost 6 bases, J lost 0 bases, and 15 bases lay in between. The starting material was PBMCs, obtained before TCRalphabeta/CD19-depleted stem cell transplant. The clonotype comes from a girl aged 2-10 years with congenital amegakaryocytic thrombocytopenia, due to receive a stem cell transplant. J is TRBJ2-7 and V is TRBV12-3 or TRBV12-4; a possible D gene is TRBD2 (5 bases). Here the CDR3 DNA reads TGTGCCAGCAGCCCCCGGCTAGCCTACTCCTACGAGCAGTACTTC. This translates into CASSPRLAYSYEQYF.